Listed below are T cell receptor beta chains from one sample, sequenced in a study of T cell responses to AZD1222 COVID-19 vaccine. Clones were sequenced by immunoSEQ multiplex PCR, and TCRdb holds only the in-frame ones, with some missing. The data contain around 90,000 clones, roughly 90% of them singletons. This specimen was peripheral blood, taken on day 0 of AZD1222 vaccination. These receptor sequences come from an adult in good health. CDR3s include the opening cysteine and the closing phenylalanine or tryptophan. Fields, in order: V gene, clone size, J gene, D gene, CDR3 protein, CDR3 DNA. D genes are given only for firm matches. For some rows the clone size is stated as once, few or many, or as a class when expanded; others skip it.

V: TRBV2; size: .; J: TRBJ2-5; D: .; CDR3: CASTIYGQIETQYF; DNA: TGTGCCAGCACCATTTACGGGCAGATAGAGACCCAGTACTTC
V: TRBV10-3; size: .; J: TRBJ1-2; D: .; CDR3: CAISESREGAYGYTF; DNA: TGTGCCATCAGTGAGTCTCGGGAAGGGGCCTATGGCTACACCTTC
V: TRBV2; size: once; J: TRBJ1-2; D: TRBD1; CDR3: CASREGQGGGYTF; DNA: TGTGCCAGCAGAGAAGGGCAGGGGGGTGGCTACACCTTC
V: TRBV6-5; size: .; J: TRBJ1-2; D: TRBD1; CDR3: CASSLGTANYGYTF; DNA: TGTGCCAGCAGCCTCGGGACAGCTAATTATGGCTACACCTTC
V: TRBV4-3; size: .; J: TRBJ2-3; D: .; CDR3: CASRGAGYTDTQYF; DNA: TGCGCCAGCCGCGGGGCGGGGTACACAGATACGCAGTATTTT
V: TRBV5-6; size: .; J: TRBJ2-2; D: TRBD1; CDR3: CASSSIGQGRRTGELFF; DNA: TGTGCCAGCAGCTCTATCGGACAGGGAAGAAGAACCGGGGAGCTGTTTTTT
V: TRBV19; size: .; J: TRBJ1-1; D: .; CDR3: CASSTAIWGEAFF; DNA: TGTGCCAGTAGTACCGCCATATGGGGTGAAGCTTTCTTT
V: TRBV30; size: .; J: TRBJ1-1; D: .; CDR3: CAWKPRGMNTEAFF; DNA: TGTGCCTGGAAGCCCCGGGGGATGAACACTGAAGCTTTCTTT
V: TRBV30; size: .; J: TRBJ1-2; D: TRBD1; CDR3: CAQGGGYGYTF; DNA: TGTGCCCAAGGAGGGGGCTACGGCTACACCTTC
V: TRBV11-2; size: .; J: TRBJ1-4; D: .; CDR3: CASSLRGTTNEKLFF; DNA: TGTGCCAGCAGCTTACGTGGAACAACTAATGAAAAACTGTTTTTT
V: TRBV21-1; size: .; J: TRBJ2-6; D: .; CDR3: CASSKYWCGANVLTF; DNA: .
V: TRBV7-8; size: .; J: TRBJ2-7; D: TRBD1; CDR3: CASSLSDRTYEQYF; DNA: TGTGCCAGCAGCTTATCGGACAGGACCTACGAGCAGTACTTC
V: TRBV21-1; size: few; J: TRBJ2-7; D: .; CDR3: CASSKAAGASYEQYF; DNA: TGTGCCAGCAGCAAGGCGGCAGGGGCTAGCTACGAGCAGTACTTC
V: TRBV28; size: .; J: TRBJ2-7; D: .; CDR3: CASTIGGLRSYEQYF; DNA: TGTGCCAGCACCATCGGGGGGCTCAGGTCCTACGAGCAGTACTTC
V: TRBV30; size: .; J: TRBJ2-1; D: TRBD1; CDR3: CAWSGGQVILNEQFF; DNA: TGTGCCTGGAGTGGGGGACAGGTAATTCTGAATGAGCAGTTCTTC
V: TRBV5-1; size: .; J: TRBJ2-3; D: .; CDR3: CASSLEAPGVDTQYF; DNA: TGCGCCAGCAGCTTGGAAGCCCCAGGGGTAGATACGCAGTATTTT
V: TRBV19; size: .; J: TRBJ2-5; D: .; CDR3: CASARGANAAFQETQYF; DNA: TGTGCCAGCGCTAGGGGGGCCAACGCGGCCTTCCAAGAGACCCAGTACTTC
V: TRBV7-2; size: .; J: TRBJ2-3; D: TRBD2; CDR3: CASSLALAGVADTQYF; DNA: TGTGCCAGCAGCTTAGCTCTAGCGGGTGTGGCAGATACGCAGTATTTT
V: TRBV6-5; size: .; J: TRBJ1-6; D: .; CDR3: CASTGSSGSGSPLHF; DNA: TGTGCCAGCACGGGGAGTTCGGGGTCGGGTTCACCCCTCCACTTT
V: TRBV30; size: once; J: TRBJ2-2; D: .; CDR3: CAWSRNTGNTGELFF; DNA: TGTGCCTGGAGTCGTAACACAGGGAACACCGGGGAGCTGTTTTTT
V: TRBV18; size: .; J: TRBJ1-6; D: .; CDR3: CASSPTGFPYSPLHF; DNA: TGTGCCAGCTCACCTACAGGGTTCCCATATTCACCCCTCCACTTT
V: TRBV2; size: .; J: TRBJ2-3; D: TRBD1; CDR3: CASSAPGTGVGPDTQYF; DNA: TGTGCCAGCAGTGCCCCAGGGACAGGGGTAGGGCCAGATACGCAGTATTTT
V: TRBV3-1/TRBV3-2; size: .; J: TRBJ1-1; D: .; CDR3: CASSPRSLTYTEAFF; DNA: TGTGCCAGCAGCCCCCGGAGCCTAACTTACACTGAAGCTTTCTTT
V: TRBV14; size: .; J: TRBJ2-3; D: .; CDR3: CASSQDLVDTQYF; DNA: TGTGCCAGCAGCCAAGATTTGGTAGATACGCAGTATTTT
V: TRBV10-3; size: once; J: TRBJ2-7; D: TRBD2; CDR3: CAISAVAGGSYEQYF; DNA: TGTGCCATCAGTGCCGTAGCGGGGGGGTCCTACGAGCAGTACTTC